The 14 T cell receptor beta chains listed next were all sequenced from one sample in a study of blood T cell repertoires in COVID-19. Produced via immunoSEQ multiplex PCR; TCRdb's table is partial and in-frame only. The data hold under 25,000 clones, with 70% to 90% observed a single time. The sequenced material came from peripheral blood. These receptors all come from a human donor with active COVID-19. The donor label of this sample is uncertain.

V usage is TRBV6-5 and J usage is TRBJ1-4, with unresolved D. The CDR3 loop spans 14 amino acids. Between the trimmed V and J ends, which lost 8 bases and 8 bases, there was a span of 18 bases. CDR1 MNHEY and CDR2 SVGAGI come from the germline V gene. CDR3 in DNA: TGTGCCAGCGGGGAGGGAGGGCAGGTCGAAAAACTGTTTTTT. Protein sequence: CASGEGGQVEKLFF.

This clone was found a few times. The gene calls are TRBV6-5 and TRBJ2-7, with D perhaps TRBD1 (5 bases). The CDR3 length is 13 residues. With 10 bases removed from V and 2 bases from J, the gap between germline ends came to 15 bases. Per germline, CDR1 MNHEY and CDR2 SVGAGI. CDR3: CATTQGWAYEQYF. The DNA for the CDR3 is TGTGCCACTACTCAGGGTTGGGCCTACGAGCAGTACTTC.

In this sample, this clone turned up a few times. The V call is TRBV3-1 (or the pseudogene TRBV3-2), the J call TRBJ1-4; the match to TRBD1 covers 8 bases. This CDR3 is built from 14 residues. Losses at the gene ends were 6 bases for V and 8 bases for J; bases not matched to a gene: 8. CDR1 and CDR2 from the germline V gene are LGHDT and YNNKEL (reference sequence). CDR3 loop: CASSQRTGREKLFF. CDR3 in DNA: TGTGCCAGCAGTCAAAGGACAGGGAGGGAAAAACTGTTTTTT.

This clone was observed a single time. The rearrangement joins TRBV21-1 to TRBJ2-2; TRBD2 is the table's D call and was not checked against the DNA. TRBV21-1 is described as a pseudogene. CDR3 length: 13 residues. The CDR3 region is CASSKRGFGELFF. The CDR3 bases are TGTGCCAGCAGCAAACGGGGGTTCGGGGAGCTGTTTTTT.

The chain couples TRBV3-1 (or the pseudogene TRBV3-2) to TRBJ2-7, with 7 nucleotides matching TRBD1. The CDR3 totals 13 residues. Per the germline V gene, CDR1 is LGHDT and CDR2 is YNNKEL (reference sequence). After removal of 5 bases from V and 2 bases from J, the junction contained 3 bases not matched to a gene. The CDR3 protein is CASSGDSPYEQYF. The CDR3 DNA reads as TGTGCCAGCAGCGGGGACAGCCCCTACGAGCAGTACTTC.

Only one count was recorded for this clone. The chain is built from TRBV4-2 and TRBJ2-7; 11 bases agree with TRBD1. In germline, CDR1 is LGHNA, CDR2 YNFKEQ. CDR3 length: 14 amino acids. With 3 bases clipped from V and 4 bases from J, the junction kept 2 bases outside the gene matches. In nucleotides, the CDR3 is TGTGCCAGCAGCCAGGACAGGGGGCTGTACGAGCAGTACTTC. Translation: CASSQDRGLYEQYF.

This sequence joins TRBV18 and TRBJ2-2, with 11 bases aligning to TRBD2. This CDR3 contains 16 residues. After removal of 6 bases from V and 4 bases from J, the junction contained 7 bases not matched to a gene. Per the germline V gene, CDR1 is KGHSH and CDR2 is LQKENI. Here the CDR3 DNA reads TGTGCCAGCTCTCTCCGGACTAGCGGGTTCACCGGGGAGCTGTTTTTT. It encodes CASSLRTSGFTGELFF.

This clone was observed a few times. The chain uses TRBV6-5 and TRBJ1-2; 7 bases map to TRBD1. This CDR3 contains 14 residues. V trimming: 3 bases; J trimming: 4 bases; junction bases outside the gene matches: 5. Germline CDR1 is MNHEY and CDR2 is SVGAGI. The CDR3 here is CASSYGRGVYGYTF. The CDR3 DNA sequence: TGTGCCAGCAGTTATGGCAGGGGGGTCTATGGCTACACCTTC.

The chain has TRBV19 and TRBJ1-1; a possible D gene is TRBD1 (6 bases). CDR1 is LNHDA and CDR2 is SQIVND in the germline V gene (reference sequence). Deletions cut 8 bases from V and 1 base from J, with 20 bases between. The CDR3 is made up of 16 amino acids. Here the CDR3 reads CASANLPGQKNTEAFF. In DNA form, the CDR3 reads TGTGCCAGTGCCAACCTTCCGGGACAAAAGAACACTGAAGCTTTCTTT.

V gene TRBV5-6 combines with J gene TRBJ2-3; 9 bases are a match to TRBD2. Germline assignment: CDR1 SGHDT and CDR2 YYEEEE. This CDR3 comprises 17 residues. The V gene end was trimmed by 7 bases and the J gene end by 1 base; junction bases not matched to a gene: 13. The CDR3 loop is CASGWASGIWGTDTQYF. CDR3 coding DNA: TGTGCCAGCGGCTGGGCTAGCGGGATTTGGGGCACAGATACGCAGTATTTT. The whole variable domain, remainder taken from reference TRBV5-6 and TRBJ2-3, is DAGVTQSPTHLIKTRGQQVTLRCSPKSGHDTVSWYQQALGQGPQFIFQYYEEEERQRGNFPDRFSGHQFPNYSSELNVNALLLGDSALYLCASGWASGIWGTDTQYFGPGTRLTVL.

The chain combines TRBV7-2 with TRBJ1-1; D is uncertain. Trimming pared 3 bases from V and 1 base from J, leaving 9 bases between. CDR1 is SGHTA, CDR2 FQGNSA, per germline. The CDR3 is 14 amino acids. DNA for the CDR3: TGTGCCAGCAGCTTTAGTCTCCGGAACACTGAAGCTTTCTTT. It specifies CASSFSLRNTEAFF.

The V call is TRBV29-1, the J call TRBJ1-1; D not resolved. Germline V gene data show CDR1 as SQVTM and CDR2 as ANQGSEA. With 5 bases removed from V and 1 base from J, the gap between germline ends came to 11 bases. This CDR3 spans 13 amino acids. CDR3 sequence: CSVRPNRNTEAFF. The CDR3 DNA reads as TGCAGCGTTCGTCCGAATAGGAACACTGAAGCTTTCTTT.

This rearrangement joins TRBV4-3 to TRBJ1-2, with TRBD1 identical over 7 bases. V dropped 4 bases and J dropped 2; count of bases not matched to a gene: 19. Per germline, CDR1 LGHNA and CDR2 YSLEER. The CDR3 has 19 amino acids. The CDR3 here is CASSRSRTGQGVLNYGYTF. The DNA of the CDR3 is TGCGCCAGCAGCCGATCAAGGACAGGCCAAGGGGTTTTAAACTATGGCTACACCTTC.

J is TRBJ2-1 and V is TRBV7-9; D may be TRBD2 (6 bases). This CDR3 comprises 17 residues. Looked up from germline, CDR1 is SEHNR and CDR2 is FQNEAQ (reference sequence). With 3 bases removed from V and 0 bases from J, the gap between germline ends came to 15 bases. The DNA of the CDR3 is TGTGCCAGCAGCTTTTACTTCGCGGGGATCTCCTACAATGAGCAGTTCTTC. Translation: CASSFYFAGISYNEQFF.